The 10 T cell receptor beta chains below were found in one sample sequenced in a study of blood T cell repertoires in COVID-19. Method: immunoSEQ multiplex PCR; TCRdb's copy keeps in-frame clones and lacks some. The sample contains 250,000 to 350,000 clones, 84% of which appear only once. The sample comprised peripheral blood. The receptors originated from a human donor with COVID-19, enrolled during active disease. The donor label of this sample is uncertain.

The chain has TRBV3-1 (or the pseudogene TRBV3-2) and TRBJ1-1; D remains ambiguous. Germline assignment: CDR1 LGHDT and CDR2 YNNKEL (reference sequence). Trimming left V 5 bases short and J 4 bases short, with 17 bases between. The CDR3 covers 15 residues. CDR3 in amino acids: CASSTLPRGVTEAFF. The CDR3 DNA reads TGTGCCAGCAGCACACTTCCACGGGGAGTCACTGAAGCTTTCTTT.

This sequence joins TRBV5-1 and TRBJ2-1; no definite D call. V was clipped by 3 bases and J by 1 base, with 11 bases between them. CDR3 length: 15 amino acids. CDR1 and CDR2 (germline): SGHRS, YFSETQ. The CDR3 nucleotides read TGCGCCAGCAGCTCCGAGGTAGGATCCTACAATGAGCAGTTCTTC. This codes for CASSSEVGSYNEQFF.

The chain is built from TRBV5-5 and TRBJ1-4, with unresolved D. In germline, CDR1 is SGHKS, CDR2 YYEKEE (reference sequence). The germline V and J ends were trimmed by 4 bases and 0 bases, with 7 bases remaining between them. This CDR3 spans 14 amino acids. The CDR3 bases are TGTGCCAGCAGCATGAGCGCAACTAATGAAAAACTGTTTTTT. The encoded protein is CASSMSATNEKLFF.

This clone has more than one count but fewer than ten. This rearrangement joins TRBV5-4 to TRBJ2-1; 7 nucleotides match TRBD1. V lost 4 bases, J lost 9 bases, and 13 bases stayed unmatched. Germline V lookup: CDR1 SGHNT, CDR2 YYREEE (reference sequence). The CDR3 runs 15 residues. This CDR3 reads CASSPARLPGGEQFF. The CDR3 nucleotides read TGTGCCAGCAGCCCAGCCAGGCTACCAGGGGGTGAGCAGTTCTTC.

The chain uses TRBV29-1 and TRBJ1-1; no clear D gene. V shed 8 bases and J shed 4 bases, with 17 bases lying between them. CDR3 length: 13 amino acids. CDR1 SQVTM and CDR2 ANQGSEA come from the germline V gene. The CDR3 spells CSILGPTRTEAFF. CDR3 bases: TGCAGCATATTGGGCCCAACCCGCACTGAAGCTTTCTTT.

The chain couples TRBV12-3 or TRBV12-4 to TRBJ2-7; no definite D call. The CDR3 contains 12 residues. V was shortened by 6 bases and J by 9 bases, with 15 bases between the two germline ends. The CDR3 is CASSYQYLVQYF. The CDR3 nucleotides are TGTGCCAGCAGCTACCAATACTTGGTGCAGTACTTC.

The chain uses TRBV27 and TRBJ2-5; 13 bases align to TRBD2. Germline loops: CDR1 MNHEY, CDR2 SMNVEV (reference sequence). V lost 6 bases, J lost 3 bases, and 16 bases stayed unmatched. The CDR3 has 19 amino acids. The CDR3 coding sequence is TGTGCCAGCAGCCGACTAGCGGGAGGAGGGGGCGGGAAAAAAGAGACCCAGTACTTC. Its translation: CASSRLAGGGGGKKETQYF.

The J gene is TRBJ1-1, the V gene TRBV7-2; 7 nucleotides agree with TRBD1. There are 14 residues in the CDR3. From germline, CDR1 is SGHTA and CDR2 FQGNSA. V was pared by 1 base and J by 4 bases, with 3 bases of the junction left unmatched. In DNA form, the CDR3 reads TGTGCCAGCAGCTTAGGGTCAGGGGGCACTGAAGCTTTCTTT. It is translated as CASSLGSGGTEAFF.

This chain links TRBV9 with TRBJ2-1; D ambiguous. The germline V and J ends were trimmed by 0 bases and 8 bases, with 12 bases remaining between them. Germline V lookup: CDR1 SGDLS, CDR2 YYNGEE. The CDR3 length is 14 residues. The CDR3 region has the DNA TGTGCCAGCAGCGTAGGTGGCTTTGTGGATGAGCAGTTCTTC. Translation gives CASSVGGFVDEQFF.

The V and J genes are TRBV28 and TRBJ1-5; the match to TRBD1 covers 9 bases. Germline V gives CDR1 MDHEN, CDR2 SYDVKM. V shed 7 bases and J 5 bases; nucleotides not matched to a gene: 6. CDR3 length: 14 residues. The CDR3 coding sequence is TGTGCCAGCATACCCACAGGGGGCCATCAGCCCCAGCATTTT. It translates to CASIPTGGHQPQHF.